This TCR beta chain is from a study of beta chain features in type 1 diabetes. Study-level findings and limits: Shorter TCRB CDR3s, moderately but significantly so, marked every one of the four CD4+ subsets in Type 1 diabetes patients.

Details on this clone: The antigen remains unidentified.

Reverse transcription of all isolated RNA meant that expressed TCRB transcripts were sequenced. The repertoire was sequenced with immunoSEQ multiplex PCR; TCRdb's copy has only in-frame clones and lacks some. Seen here are roughly 290,000 clones, approximately 16% observed once, and the top ten hold about 0.014%. Purity exceeding 95% was reached by all sorted populations. Sequencing input: naive CD4+ T cells from blood. This TCR came from a man younger than 30 with type 1 diabetes.

CDR3 in DNA: TGTGCCAGCAGCGGCCCCGGACTAGCCCTTAGCACAGATACGCAGTATTTT. Protein product: CASSGPGLALSTDTQYF. The rearrangement links TRBV5-4 to TRBJ2-3; TRBD2 matches 8 bases. CDR3 length equals 17 residues. Unmatched junction bases numbered 10, after V lost 4 bases and J lost 0 bases. From germline, CDR1 is SGHNT and CDR2 YYREEE (reference sequence).